The clone carrying this T cell receptor beta chain appeared many times. What it binds is not known. From the 5' RACE reads, TCRdb called clonotypes with MiXCR, one entry per CDR3 protein. The table includes about 390,000 distinct CDR3 sequences, approximately 8.8% detected once. These data are taken from a study of identical twins. Trimming left V 3 bases short and J 4 bases short, with 10 bases between. Germline V gene sequence: CDR1 DFQATT, CDR2 SNEGSKA (reference sequence). CDR3 size: 14 residues. Healthy Caucasians were all of the donors. Notes on the study in general: Zero-insertion analyses might be partly confounded by invariant T cells like MAIT and iNKT. Whereas memory repertoires showed no such difference, abundant cord blood beta clonotypes carried fewer insertions. It was out-of-frame TCR alpha sharing in monozygotic twins that models underestimated.

The TCR sequence derives from a woman aged 45 to 65 in good health. The chain uses TRBV20-1 and TRBJ2-6; D might be TRBD2 (5 bases). Sample: naive T cells sorted from blood. The CDR3 spells CSARSPGGANVLTF. The CDR3 DNA is TGCAGTGCTAGGAGCCCGGGAGGGGCCAACGTCCTGACTTTC.